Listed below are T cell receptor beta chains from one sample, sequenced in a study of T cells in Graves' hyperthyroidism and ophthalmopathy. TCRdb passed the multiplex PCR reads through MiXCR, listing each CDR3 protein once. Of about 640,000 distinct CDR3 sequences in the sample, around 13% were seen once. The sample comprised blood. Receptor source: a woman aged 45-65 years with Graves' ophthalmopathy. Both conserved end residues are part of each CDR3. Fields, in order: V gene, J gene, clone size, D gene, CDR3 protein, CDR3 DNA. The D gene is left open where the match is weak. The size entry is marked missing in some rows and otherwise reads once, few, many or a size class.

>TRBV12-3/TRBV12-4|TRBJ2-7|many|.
CASNRGYEQYF
TGTGCCAGCAACCGGGGTTACGAGCAGTACTTC
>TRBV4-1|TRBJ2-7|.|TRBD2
CASSQVSSGTYEQYF
TGCGCCAGCAGCCAAGTGTCTAGCGGGACATACGAGCAGTACTTC
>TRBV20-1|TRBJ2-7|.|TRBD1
CSAMGDSTYEQYF
TGCAGTGCTATGGGGGACAGCACCTACGAGCAGTACTTC
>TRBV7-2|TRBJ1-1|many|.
CASSLGRMNTEAFF
TGTGCCAGCAGCTTGGGACGGATGAACACTGAAGCTTTCTTT
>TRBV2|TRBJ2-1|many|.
CASSGGMGNEQFF
TGTGCCAGCAGTGGCGGGATGGGCAATGAGCAGTTCTTC
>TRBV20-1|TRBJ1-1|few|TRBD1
CSAGKGAAEAFF
TGCAGTGCTGGAAAGGGGGCCGCTGAAGCTTTCTTT
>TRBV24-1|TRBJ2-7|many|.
CATISSPGARDYEQYF
TGTGCCACCATCTCTAGTCCGGGAGCCAGGGACTACGAGCAGTACTTC
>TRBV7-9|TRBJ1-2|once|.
CASSLAESYGYIF
TGTGCCAGCAGCTTAGCAGAAAGCTATGGCTACATCTTC
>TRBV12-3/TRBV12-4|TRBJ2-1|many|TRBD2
CASSFAGGSSYNEQFF
TGTGCCAGCAGTTTCGCGGGGGGGAGCTCCTACAATGAGCAGTTCTTC
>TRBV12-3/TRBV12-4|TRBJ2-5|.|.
CASSPGVGGRETQYF
TGTGCCAGCAGTCCCGGGGTGGGAGGTCGAGAGACCCAGTACTTC
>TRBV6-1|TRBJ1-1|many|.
CARKGVVRTEAFF
TGTGCCAGGAAGGGGGTCGTGCGGACTGAAGCTTTCTTT
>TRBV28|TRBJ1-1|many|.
CASSPNGSGPEAFF
TGTGCCAGCAGTCCGAATGGGTCCGGACCTGAAGCTTTCTTT
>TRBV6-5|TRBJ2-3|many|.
CASSYGTGTSGDTQYF
TGTGCCAGCAGTTACGGCACCGGGACCTCTGGGGATACGCAGTATTTT
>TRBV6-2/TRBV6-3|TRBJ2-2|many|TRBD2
CASSSGPTSSQHVELFF
TGTGCCAGCAGTTCCGGCCCGACTAGCTCTCAGCACGTGGAGCTGTTTTTT
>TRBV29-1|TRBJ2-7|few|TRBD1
CSVSTGTGISYEQYF
TGCAGCGTGTCAACCGGGACAGGTATTTCCTACGAGCAGTACTTC
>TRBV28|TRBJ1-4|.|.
CASTSQHEKLFF
TGTGCCAGCACAAGCCAACATGAAAAACTGTTTTTT
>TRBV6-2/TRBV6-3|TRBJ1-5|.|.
CASSYRPNSNQPQHF
TGTGCCAGCAGTTACAGGCCTAATAGCAATCAGCCCCAGCATTTT
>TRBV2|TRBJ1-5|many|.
CASSEWTISNQPQHF
TGTGCCAGCAGTGAATGGACAATTAGCAATCAGCCCCAGCATTTT
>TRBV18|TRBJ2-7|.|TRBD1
CASSTQGARDEQYF
TGTGCCAGCTCAACGCAGGGGGCGCGGGACGAGCAGTACTTC
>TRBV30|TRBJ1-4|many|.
CAWSVVFGEKLFF
TGTGCCTGGAGTGTAGTCTTTGGTGAAAAACTGTTTTTT
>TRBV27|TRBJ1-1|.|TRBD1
CASSEKDRGLGTEAFF
TGTGCCAGCAGTGAGAAAGACAGGGGGCTGGGCACTGAAGCTTTCTTT
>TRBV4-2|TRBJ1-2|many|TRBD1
CASSQGTGEDGYTF
TGTGCCAGCAGCCAAGGCACAGGGGAAGATGGCTACACCTTC
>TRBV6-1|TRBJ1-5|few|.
CASSQTWTGNQPQHF
TGTGCCAGCAGTCAGACCTGGACCGGCAATCAGCCCCAGCATTTT
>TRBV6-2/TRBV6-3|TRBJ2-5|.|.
CASRRIGLETQYF
TGTGCCAGCAGACGAATAGGGTTAGAGACCCAGTACTTC
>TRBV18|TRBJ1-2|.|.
CASSPTWGYGYTF
TGTGCCAGCTCTCCAACATGGGGATATGGCTACACCTTC
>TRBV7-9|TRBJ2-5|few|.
CASGEPQGTQYF
TGTGCCAGCGGAGAACCTCAAGGGACCCAGTACTTC
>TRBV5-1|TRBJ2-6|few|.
CASSLEWGANVLTF
TGCGCCAGCAGCCTAGAGTGGGGGGCCAACGTCCTGACTTTC
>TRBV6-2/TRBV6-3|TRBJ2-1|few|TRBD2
CASSRLAYEQFF
TGTGCCAGCAGTCGACTAGCTTATGAGCAGTTCTTC
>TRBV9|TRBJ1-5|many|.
CASSVDQGQPQHF
TGTGCCAGCAGCGTAGACCAGGGGCAGCCCCAGCATTTT